This TCR beta chain was retrieved from a study of control samples from healthy donors and cancer patients. Here immunoSEQ multiplex PCR was the method, and the copy in TCRdb shows in-frame clones only, minus some. The sample records 100,000 to 150,000 clones, 70% to 90% being singletons. The CDR3 has 14 residues. Germline CDR1 is LNHDA and CDR2 is SQIVND (reference sequence). V lost 4 bases, J lost 5 bases, and 11 bases lay in between. The chain recombines TRBV19 with TRBJ1-4; weak D call: TRBD1 (5 bases). The clonotype comes from a middle-aged man in good health. Source material: blood. The CDR3 coding sequence is TGTGCCAGTAGTAACCAGGGTTTAAATGAAAAACTGTTTTTT. It is translated as CASSNQGLNEKLFF.